This TCR beta chain was captured in a study of regulatory T cells in long-lasting Graves disease. Study summary: It was over 5 years of antithyroid drugs, with positive TSH receptor antibodies, that meant persistent Graves' disease. The study's findings and limits: TRBV28, TRBJ1-2 and TRBJ2-5 emerged as the favored segments in persistent disease. Small sample size may have lowered accuracy. Persistent patients shared more public clonotypes (roughly 2,500) than new patients (approximately 1,000).

The time point denotes: persistent/refractory GD, antithyroid drugs over 5 years with positive TRAb. RNA from PBMCs was the source of the TCR library. Germline CDR1 and CDR2: MNHEY and SVGEGT. V lost 5 bases, J lost 8 bases, and 10 bases stayed unmatched. This CDR3 has 14 residues. Comment on this clonotype: The antigen remains unidentified. A much more abundant neighbour one base away suggests this may be a read error.

The TCR beta library used iRepertoire HTBI primers with Arm-PCR amplification of CDR3. Using its own MiXCR run on the multiplex PCR reads, TCRdb lists one record per CDR3 protein. The data show about 290,000 distinct CDR3 sequences, approximately 20% seen once. The sequence derives from a female donor with Graves disease. Sequences were derived from peripheral blood mononuclear cells (PBMCs), sampled when the disease was refractory, from a patient treated with antithyroid drugs. V usage is TRBV6-2 or TRBV6-3 and J usage is TRBJ2-7; TRBD1 agrees at 9 bases. The CDR3 loop reads CASSDRGAKDKQYF. The CDR3 region has the DNA TGTGCCAGCAGTGACAGGGGGGCGAAGGACAAGCAGTACTTC.